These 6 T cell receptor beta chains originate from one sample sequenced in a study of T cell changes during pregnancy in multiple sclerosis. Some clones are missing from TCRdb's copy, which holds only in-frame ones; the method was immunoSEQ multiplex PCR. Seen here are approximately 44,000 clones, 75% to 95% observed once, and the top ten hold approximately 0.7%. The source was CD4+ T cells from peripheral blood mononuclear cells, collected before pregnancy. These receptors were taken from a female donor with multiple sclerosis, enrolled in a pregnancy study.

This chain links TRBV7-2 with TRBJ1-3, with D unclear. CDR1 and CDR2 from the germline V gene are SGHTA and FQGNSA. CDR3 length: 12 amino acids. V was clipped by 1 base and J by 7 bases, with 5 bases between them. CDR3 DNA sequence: TGTGCCAGCAGCTTAGGCGGGAACACCATATATTTT. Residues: CASSLGGNTIYF.

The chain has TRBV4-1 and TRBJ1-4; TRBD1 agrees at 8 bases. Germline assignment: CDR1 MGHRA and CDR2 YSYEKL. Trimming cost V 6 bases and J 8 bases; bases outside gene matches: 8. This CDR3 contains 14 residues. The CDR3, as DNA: TGCGCCAGCAGGCCAGGGGGCCCGGCCGAAAAACTGTTTTTT. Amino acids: CASRPGGPAEKLFF.

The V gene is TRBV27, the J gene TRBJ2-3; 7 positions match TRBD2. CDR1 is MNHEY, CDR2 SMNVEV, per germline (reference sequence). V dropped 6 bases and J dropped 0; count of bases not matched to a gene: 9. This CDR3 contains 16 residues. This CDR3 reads CASSLLAVSSTDTQYF. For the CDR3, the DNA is TGTGCCAGCAGCCTCCTAGCGGTCTCTAGCACAGATACGCAGTATTTT.

The CDR3 reads CASSSLYEQYF. The CDR3 nucleotides are TGTGCCAGCAGTTCCCTGTACGAGCAGTACTTC. The V call is TRBV6-5, the J call TRBJ2-7, with D hard to call. Germline V gives CDR1 MNHEY, CDR2 SVGAGI. V was shortened by 4 bases and J by 4 bases, with 5 bases between the two germline ends. The CDR3 sequence is 11 residues long.

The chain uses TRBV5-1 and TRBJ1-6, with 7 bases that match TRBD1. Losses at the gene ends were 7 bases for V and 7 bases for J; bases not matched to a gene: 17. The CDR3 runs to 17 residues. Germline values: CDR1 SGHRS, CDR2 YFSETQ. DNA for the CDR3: TGCGCCAGCCGAGTTCCATACCGGACAGGCGAGAATTCACCCCTCCACTTT. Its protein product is CASRVPYRTGENSPLHF.

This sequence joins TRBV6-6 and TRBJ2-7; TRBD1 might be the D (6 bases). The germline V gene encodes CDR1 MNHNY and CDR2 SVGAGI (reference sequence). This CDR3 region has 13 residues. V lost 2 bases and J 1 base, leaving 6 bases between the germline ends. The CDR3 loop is CASSYTGSYEQYF. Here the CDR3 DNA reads TGTGCCAGCAGTTACACAGGGTCCTACGAGCAGTACTTC.